This T cell receptor beta chain was sequenced in a study of shared clonotypes between healthy human individuals. The CDR3 is 15 amino acids. V lost 0 bases and J lost 4, with 9 bases in between. Germline assignment: CDR1 LGHNA and CDR2 YSLEER. TCRdb's copy holds only in-frame clones and misses some; the assay was immunoSEQ multiplex PCR. The sample holds 2 million to 2.5 million clones, 85% to 95% seen once. The source material was naive CD4+ T cells sorted from blood. Subset reported: CD45RA+ positively selected. The receptor was isolated from a young man in good health. The rearrangement links TRBV4-3 to TRBJ2-2; D is unresolved. This CDR3 is CASSQDLRVTGELFF. The CDR3 DNA is TGCGCCAGCAGCCAAGATCTTAGGGTCACCGGGGAGCTGTTTTTT.